Sequencing of this T cell receptor (beta chain) was carried out in a study of blood T cell repertoires in COVID-19. Study as a whole: Acute and convalescent COVID-19 samples came from the United States, Italy and Spain. From T cells, B-cell-depleted T cells, or PBMCs came the material, which was cDNA or gDNA.

In germline, CDR1 is MDHEN, CDR2 SYDVKM. V dropped 6 bases and J dropped 2; count of bases not matched to a gene: 8. The CDR3 is 15 residues long. As handled by the study authors: Estimation of nucleated cell counts was performed using reference gene primer amplification. Here immunoSEQ multiplex PCR was the method, and the copy in TCRdb shows in-frame clones only, minus some. Clone size and the V and J calls come from that table; the DNA yielded D and trimming. The sample contains around 200,000 clones, about 80% of which appear only once. The TCR comes from a human donor in a cohort sampled during active COVID-19. The chain employs TRBV28 and TRBJ2-7; 9 positions match TRBD1. Material: peripheral blood. The CDR3 coding sequence is TGTGCCAGCAGCTTCACCGGGACAGGGACCTACGAGCAGTACTTC. Its translation is CASSFTGTGTYEQYF.